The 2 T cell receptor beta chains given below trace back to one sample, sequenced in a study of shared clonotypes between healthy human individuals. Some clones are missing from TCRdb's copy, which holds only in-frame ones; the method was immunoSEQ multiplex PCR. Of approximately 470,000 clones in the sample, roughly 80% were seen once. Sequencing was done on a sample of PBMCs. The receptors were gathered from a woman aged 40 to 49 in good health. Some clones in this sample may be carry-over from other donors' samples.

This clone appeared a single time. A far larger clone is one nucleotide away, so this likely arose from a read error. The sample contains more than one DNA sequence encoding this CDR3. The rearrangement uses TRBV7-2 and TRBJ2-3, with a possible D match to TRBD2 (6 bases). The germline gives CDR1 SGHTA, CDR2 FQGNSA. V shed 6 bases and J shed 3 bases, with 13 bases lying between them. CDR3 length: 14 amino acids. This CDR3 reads CASSLEGPTDTQYF. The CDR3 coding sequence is TGTGCCAGCAGTCTGGAGGGACCGACAGATACGCAGTATTTT.

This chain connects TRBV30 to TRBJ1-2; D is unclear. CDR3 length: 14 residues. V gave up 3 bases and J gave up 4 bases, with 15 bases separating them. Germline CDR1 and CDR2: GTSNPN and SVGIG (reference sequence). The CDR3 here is CAWSRLGVAYGYTF. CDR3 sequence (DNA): TGTGCCTGGAGCCGGCTGGGAGTGGCCTATGGCTACACCTTC.